Described below is a single T cell receptor (beta chain) sequence and its context. This specimen comes from a study of technical replicates of blood from several donors. Libraries were prepared by immunoSEQ multiplex PCR; TCRdb keeps only in-frame clonotypes and omits some of them. The sample includes tens of thousands of clones, 95% to 97% of them seen just once. V lost 0 bases, J lost 1 base, and 9 bases lay in between. This CDR3 region has 16 residues. Germline assignment: CDR1 MNHEY and CDR2 SVGAGI. This TCR was recovered from a human donor in good health. J is TRBJ1-4 and V is TRBV6-5, with a tentative D call TRBD1 (5 bases). What was sequenced was T cells isolated from PBMCs. CDR3 DNA: TGTGCCAGCAGTTACTCAGGGGCCCAAACTAATGAAAAACTGTTTTTT. The encoded protein is CASSYSGAQTNEKLFF.